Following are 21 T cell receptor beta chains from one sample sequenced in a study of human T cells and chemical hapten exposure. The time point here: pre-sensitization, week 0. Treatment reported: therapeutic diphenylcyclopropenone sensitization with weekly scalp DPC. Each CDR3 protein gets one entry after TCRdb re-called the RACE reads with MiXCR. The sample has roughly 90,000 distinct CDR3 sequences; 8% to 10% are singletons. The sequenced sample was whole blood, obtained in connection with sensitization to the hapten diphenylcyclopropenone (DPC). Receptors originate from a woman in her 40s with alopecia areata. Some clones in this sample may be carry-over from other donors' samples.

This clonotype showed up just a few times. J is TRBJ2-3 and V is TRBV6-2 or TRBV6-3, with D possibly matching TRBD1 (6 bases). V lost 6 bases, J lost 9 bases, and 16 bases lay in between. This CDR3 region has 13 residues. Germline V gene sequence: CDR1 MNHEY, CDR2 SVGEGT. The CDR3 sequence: CASSSLPGTTQYF. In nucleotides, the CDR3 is TGTGCCAGCAGCTCCCTCCCAGGGACAACGCAGTATTTT.

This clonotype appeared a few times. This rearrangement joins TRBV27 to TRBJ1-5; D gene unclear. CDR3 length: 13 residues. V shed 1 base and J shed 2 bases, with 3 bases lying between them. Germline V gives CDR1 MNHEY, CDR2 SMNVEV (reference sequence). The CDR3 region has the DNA TGTGCCAGCAGTTTATTTGGCAATCAGCCCCAGCATTTT. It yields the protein CASSLFGNQPQHF.

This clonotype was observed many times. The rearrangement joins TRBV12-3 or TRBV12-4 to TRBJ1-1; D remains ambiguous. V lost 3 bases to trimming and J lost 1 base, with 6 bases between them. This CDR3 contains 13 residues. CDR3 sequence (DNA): TGTGCCAGCAGTTTGAGTCGGAACACTGAAGCTTTCTTT. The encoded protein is CASSLSRNTEAFF.

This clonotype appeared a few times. The DNA of the CDR3 is TGTGCCAGCAGTTACCTCCAGGGTCGCGAGCAGTACTTC. Its protein is CASSYLQGREQYF. The rearrangement joins TRBV6-2 or TRBV6-3 to TRBJ2-7; D is possibly TRBD1 (5 bases). In germline, CDR1 is MNHEY, CDR2 SVGEGT. V gave up 2 bases and J gave up 6 bases, with 11 bases separating them. The CDR3 has 13 residues.

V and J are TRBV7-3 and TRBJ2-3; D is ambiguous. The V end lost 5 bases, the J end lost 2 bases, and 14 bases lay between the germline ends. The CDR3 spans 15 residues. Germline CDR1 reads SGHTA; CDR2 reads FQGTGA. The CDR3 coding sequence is TGTGCCAGCAGCGTTTCACCCGAGCCCACAGATACGCAGTATTTT. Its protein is CASSVSPEPTDTQYF. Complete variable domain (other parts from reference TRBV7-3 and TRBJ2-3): GAGVSQTPSNKVTEKGKYVELRCDPISGHTALYWYRQSLGQGPEFLIYFQGTGAADDSGLPNDRFFAVRPEGSVSTLKIQRTERGDSAVYLCASSVSPEPTDTQYFGPGTRLTVL.

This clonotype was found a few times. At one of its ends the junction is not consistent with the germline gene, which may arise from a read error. The CDR3, as DNA: TGTGCTAGCAGCTTGACAGGGGGCCTAGAGACCCAGTACTTC. It encodes CASSLTGGLETQYF. The chain carries TRBV7-7 and TRBJ2-5, with 10 nucleotides matching TRBD1. CDR1 is SSHAT and CDR2 is FNYEAQ in the germline V gene (reference sequence). The CDR3 totals 14 residues.

The CDR3 DNA reads TGCAGCGTTGAAGGGAGTTGGGATGAGCAGTTCTTC. This codes for CSVEGSWDEQFF. The rearrangement joins TRBV29-1 to TRBJ2-1; unclear D gene. From germline, CDR1 is SQVTM and CDR2 ANQGSEA. V lost 1 base to trimming and J lost 8 bases, with 9 bases between them. The CDR3 is 12 amino acids.

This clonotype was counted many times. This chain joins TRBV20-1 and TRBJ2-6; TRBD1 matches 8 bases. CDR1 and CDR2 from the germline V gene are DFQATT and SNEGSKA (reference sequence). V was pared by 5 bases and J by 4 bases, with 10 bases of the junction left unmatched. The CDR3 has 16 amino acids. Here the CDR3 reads CSAATGERSGANVLTF. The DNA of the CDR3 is TGCAGTGCTGCGACAGGGGAAAGATCCGGGGCCAACGTCCTGACTTTC.

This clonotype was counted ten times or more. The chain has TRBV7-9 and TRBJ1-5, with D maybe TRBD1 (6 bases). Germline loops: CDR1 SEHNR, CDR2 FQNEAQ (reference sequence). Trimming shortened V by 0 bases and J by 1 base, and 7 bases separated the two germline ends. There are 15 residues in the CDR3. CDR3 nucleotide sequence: TGTGCCAGCAGCTTAGCGCAGGGGAGCAATCAGCCCCAGCATTTT. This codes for CASSLAQGSNQPQHF.

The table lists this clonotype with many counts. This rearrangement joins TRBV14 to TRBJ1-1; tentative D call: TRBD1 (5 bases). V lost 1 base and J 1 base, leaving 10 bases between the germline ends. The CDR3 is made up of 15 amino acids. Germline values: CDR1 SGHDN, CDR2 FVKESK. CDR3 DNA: TGTGCCAGCAGCCAAGGGGGCCGGAGGAACACTGAAGCTTTCTTT. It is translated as CASSQGGRRNTEAFF.

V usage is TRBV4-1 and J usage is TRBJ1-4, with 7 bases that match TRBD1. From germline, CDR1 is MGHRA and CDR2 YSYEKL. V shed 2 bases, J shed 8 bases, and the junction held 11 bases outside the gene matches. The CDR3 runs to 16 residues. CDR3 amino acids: CASSQRGYRGGEKLFF. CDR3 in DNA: TGCGCCAGCAGCCAACGCGGGTACAGGGGAGGAGAAAAACTGTTTTTT.

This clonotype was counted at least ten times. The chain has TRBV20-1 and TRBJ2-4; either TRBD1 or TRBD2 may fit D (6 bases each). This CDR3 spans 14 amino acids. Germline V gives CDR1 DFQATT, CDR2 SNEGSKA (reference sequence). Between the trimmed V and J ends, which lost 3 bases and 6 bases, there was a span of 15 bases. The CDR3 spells CSARQGGSGNIQYF. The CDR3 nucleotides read TGCAGTGCTAGGCAAGGGGGGTCCGGAAACATTCAGTACTTC.

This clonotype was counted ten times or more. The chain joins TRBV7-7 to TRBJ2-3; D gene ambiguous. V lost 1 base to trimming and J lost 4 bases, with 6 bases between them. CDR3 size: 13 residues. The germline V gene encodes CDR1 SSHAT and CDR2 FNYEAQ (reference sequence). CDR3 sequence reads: CASSLEWPDTQYF. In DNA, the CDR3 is TGTGCCAGCAGCTTAGAGTGGCCAGATACGCAGTATTTT. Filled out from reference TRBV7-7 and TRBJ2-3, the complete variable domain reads GAGVSQSPRYKVTKRGQDVTLRCDPISSHATLYWYQQALGQGPEFLTYFNYEAQPDKSGLPSDRFSAERPEGSISTLTIQRTEQRDSAMYRCASSLEWPDTQYFGPGTRLTVL.

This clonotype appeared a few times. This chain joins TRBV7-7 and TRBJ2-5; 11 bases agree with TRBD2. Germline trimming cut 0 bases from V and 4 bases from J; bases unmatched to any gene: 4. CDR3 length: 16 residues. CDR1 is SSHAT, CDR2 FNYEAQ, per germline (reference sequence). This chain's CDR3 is CASSLAPSGGLETQYF. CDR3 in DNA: TGTGCCAGCAGCTTAGCCCCTAGCGGGGGGTTAGAGACCCAGTACTTC.

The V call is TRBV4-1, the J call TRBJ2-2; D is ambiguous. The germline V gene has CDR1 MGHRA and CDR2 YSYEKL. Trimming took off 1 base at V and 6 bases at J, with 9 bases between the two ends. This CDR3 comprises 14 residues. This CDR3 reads CASSQATAAGELFF. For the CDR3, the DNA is TGCGCCAGCAGCCAAGCAACGGCAGCCGGGGAGCTGTTTTTT.

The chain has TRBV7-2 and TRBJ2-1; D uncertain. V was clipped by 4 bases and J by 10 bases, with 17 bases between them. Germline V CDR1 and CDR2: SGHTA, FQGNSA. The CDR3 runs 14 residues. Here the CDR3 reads CASSSKPELWEQFF. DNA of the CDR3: TGTGCCAGCAGCTCGAAACCCGAACTGTGGGAGCAGTTCTTC.

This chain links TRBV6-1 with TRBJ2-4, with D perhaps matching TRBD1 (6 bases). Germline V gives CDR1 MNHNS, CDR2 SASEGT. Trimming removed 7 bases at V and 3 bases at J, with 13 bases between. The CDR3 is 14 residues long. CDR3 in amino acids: CASKGQQGKNIQYF. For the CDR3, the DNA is TGTGCCAGCAAAGGACAACAGGGCAAAAACATTCAGTACTTC.

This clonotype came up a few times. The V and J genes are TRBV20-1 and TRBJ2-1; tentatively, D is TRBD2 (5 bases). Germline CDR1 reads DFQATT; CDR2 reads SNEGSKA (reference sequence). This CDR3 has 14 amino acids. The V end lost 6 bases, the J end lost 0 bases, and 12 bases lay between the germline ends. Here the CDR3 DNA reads TGCAGTGCGTCGAGCGGAAGCTCCTACAATGAGCAGTTCTTC. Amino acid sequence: CSASSGSSYNEQFF.

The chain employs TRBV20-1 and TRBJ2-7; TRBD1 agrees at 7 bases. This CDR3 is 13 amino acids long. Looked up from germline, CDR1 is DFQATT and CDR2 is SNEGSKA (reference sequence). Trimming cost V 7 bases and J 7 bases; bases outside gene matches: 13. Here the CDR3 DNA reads TGCAGTGTTAGGACGACAGGGACCCAAGAGCAGTACTTC. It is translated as CSVRTTGTQEQYF.

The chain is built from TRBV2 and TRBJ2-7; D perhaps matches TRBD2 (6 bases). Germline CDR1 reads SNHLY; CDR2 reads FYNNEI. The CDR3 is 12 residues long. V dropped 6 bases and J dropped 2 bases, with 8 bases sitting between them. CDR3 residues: CASRGGPYEQYF. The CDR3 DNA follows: TGTGCCAGCAGGGGGGGACCCTACGAGCAGTACTTC.

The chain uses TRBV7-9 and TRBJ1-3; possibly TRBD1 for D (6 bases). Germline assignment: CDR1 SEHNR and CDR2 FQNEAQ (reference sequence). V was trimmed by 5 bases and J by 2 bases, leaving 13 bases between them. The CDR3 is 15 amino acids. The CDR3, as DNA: TGTGCCAGCAGCCCCTATGCAGGGGCTGGAAACACCATATATTTT. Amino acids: CASSPYAGAGNTIYF.